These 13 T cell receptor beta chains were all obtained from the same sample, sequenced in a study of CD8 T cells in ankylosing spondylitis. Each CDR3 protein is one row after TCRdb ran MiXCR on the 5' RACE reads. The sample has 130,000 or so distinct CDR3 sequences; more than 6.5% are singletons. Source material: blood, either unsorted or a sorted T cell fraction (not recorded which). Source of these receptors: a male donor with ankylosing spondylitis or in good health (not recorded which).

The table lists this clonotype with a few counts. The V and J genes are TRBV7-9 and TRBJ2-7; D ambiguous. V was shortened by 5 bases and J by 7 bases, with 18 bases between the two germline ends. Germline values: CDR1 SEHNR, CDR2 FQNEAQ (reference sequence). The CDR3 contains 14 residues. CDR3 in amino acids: CASSPDLAKVEQYF. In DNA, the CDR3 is TGTGCCAGCAGCCCCGATCTCGCTAAAGTGGAGCAGTACTTC.

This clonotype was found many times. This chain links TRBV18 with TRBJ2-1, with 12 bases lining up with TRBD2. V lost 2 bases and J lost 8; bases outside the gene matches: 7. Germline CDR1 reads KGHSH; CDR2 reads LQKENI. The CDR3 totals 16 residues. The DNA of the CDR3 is TGTGCCAGCTCACCATGGACTAGCGGGATACCCGATGAGCAGTTCTTC. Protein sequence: CASSPWTSGIPDEQFF.

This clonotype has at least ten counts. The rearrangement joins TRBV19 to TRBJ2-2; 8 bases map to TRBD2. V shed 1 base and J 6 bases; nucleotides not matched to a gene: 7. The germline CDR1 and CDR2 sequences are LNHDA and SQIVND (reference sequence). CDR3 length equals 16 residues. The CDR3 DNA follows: TGTGCCAGTAGTATAGTCAGCGGGAGAACGGCCGGGGAGCTGTTTTTT. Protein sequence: CASSIVSGRTAGELFF. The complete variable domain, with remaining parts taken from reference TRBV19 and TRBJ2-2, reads DGGITQSPKYLFRKEGQNVTLSCEQNLNHDAMYWYRQDPGQGLRLIYYSQIVNDFQKGDIAEGYSVSREKKESFPLTVTSAQKNPTAFYLCASSIVSGRTAGELFFGEGSRLTVL.

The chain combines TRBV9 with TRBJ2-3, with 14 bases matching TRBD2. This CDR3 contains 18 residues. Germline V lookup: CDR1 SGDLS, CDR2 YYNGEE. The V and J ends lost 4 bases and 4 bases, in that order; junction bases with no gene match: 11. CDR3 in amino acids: CASSNFRGTSGGPDTQYF. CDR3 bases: TGTGCCAGCAGCAACTTCAGAGGGACTAGCGGGGGACCAGATACGCAGTATTTT.

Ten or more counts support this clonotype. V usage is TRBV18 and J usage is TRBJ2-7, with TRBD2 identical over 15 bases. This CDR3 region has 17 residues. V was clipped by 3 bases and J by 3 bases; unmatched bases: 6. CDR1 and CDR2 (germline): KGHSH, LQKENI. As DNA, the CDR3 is TGTGCCAGCTCACCTGGGACTAGCGGGAGGCCGCTCTACGAGCAGTACTTC. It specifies CASSPGTSGRPLYEQYF.

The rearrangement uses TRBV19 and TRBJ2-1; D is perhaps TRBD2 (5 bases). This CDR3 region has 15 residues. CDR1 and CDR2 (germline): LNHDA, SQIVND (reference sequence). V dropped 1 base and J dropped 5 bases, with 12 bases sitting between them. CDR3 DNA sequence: TGTGCCAGTAGTATAGTAGCGCCCGGGGACAATGAGCAGTTCTTC. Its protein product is CASSIVAPGDNEQFF.

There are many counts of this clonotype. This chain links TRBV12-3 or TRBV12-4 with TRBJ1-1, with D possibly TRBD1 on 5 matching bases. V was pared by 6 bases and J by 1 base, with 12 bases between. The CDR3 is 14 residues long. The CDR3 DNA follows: TGTGCCAGCAGCACGTCGAGGGGGAACACTGAAGCTTTCTTT. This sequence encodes CASSTSRGNTEAFF.

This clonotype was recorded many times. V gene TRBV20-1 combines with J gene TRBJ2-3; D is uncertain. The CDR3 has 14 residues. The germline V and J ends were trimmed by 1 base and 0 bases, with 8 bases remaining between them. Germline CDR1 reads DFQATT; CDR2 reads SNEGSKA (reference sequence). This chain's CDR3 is CSARGLGSTDTQYF. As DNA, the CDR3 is TGCAGTGCTAGAGGGTTAGGGAGCACAGATACGCAGTATTTT.

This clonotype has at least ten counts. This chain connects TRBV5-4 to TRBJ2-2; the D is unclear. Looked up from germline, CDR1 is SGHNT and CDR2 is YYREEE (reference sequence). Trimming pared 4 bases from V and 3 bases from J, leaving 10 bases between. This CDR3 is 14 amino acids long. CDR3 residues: CASSLGRDTGELFF. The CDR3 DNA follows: TGTGCCAGCAGCCTAGGACGGGACACCGGGGAGCTGTTTTTT.

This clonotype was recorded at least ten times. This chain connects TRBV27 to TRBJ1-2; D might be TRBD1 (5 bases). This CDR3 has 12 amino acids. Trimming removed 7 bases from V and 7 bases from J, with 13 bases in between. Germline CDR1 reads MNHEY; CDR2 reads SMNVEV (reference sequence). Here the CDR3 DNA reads TGTGCCAGCACCACGGGGGGTGCTGGCTACACCTTC. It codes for CASTTGGAGYTF.

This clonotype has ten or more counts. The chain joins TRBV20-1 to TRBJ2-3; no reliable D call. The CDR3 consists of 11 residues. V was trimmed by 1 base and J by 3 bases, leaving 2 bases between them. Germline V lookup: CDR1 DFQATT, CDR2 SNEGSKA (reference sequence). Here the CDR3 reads CSARGTDTQYF. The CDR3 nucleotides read TGCAGTGCTAGAGGAACAGATACGCAGTATTTT.

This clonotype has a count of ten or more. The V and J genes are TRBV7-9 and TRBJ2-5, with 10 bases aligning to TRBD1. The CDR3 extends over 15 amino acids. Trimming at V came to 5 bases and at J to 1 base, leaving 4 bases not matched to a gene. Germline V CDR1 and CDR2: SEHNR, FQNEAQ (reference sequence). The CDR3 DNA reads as TGTGCCAGCAGCCACGGGACAGGGGTCCAAGAGACCCAGTACTTC. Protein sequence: CASSHGTGVQETQYF.

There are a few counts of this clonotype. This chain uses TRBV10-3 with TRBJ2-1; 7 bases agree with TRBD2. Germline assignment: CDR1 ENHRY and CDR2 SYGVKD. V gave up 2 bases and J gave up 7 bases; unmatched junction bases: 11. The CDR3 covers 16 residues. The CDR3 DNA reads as TGTGCCATCAGTGAGGTAATAGCGGGTCCTCTTAATGAGCAGTTCTTC. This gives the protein CAISEVIAGPLNEQFF.